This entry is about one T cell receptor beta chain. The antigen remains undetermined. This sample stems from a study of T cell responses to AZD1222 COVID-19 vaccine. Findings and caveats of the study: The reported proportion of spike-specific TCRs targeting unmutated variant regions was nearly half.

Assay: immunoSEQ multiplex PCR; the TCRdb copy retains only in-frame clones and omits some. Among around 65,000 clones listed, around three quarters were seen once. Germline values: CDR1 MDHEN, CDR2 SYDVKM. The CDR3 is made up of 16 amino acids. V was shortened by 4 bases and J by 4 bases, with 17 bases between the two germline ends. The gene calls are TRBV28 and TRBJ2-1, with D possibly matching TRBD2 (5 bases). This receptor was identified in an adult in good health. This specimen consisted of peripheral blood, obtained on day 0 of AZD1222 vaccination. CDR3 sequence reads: CASSSIVTGKYNEQFF. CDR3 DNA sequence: TGTGCCAGCAGTTCGATTGTCACCGGGAAATACAATGAGCAGTTCTTC.